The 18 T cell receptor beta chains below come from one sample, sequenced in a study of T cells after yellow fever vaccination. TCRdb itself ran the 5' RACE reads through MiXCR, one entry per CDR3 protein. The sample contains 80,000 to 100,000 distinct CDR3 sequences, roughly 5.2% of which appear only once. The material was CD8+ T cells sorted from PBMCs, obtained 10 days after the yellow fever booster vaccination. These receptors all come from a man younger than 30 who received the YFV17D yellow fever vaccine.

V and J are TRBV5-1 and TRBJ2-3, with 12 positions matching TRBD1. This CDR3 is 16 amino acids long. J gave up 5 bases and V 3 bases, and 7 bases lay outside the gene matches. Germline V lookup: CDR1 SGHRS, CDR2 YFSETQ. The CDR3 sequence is CASSYLGQGAVDTQYF. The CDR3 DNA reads TGCGCCAGCAGCTACTTGGGACAGGGGGCTGTAGATACGCAGTATTTT.

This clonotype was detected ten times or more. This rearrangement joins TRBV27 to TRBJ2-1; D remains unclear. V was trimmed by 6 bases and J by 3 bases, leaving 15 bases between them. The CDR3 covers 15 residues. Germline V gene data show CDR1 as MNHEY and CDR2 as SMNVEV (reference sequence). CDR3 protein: CASRGSVVNYNEQFF. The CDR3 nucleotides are TGTGCCAGCAGGGGGTCGGTGGTCAACTACAATGAGCAGTTCTTC.

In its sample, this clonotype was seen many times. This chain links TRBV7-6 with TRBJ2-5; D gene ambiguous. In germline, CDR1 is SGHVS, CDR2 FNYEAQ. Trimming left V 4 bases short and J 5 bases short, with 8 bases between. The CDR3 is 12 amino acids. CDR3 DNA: TGTGCCAGCAGCTCTCTCTCGGAGACCCAGTACTTC. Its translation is CASSSLSETQYF.

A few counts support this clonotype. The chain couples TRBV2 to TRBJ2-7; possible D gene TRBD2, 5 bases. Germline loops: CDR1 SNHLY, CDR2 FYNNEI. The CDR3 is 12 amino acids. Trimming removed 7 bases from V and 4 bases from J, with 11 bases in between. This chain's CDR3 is CASNGERYEQYF. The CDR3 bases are TGTGCCAGCAACGGTGAGCGGTACGAGCAGTACTTC.

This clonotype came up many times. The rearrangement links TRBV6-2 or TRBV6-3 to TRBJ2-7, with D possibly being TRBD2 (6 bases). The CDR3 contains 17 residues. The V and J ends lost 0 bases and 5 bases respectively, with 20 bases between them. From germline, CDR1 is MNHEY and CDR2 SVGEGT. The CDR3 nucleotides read TGTGCCAGCAGTTACTCCCCTCAGGTAGGAGGGTACCACGAGCAGTACTTC. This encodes CASSYSPQVGGYHEQYF.

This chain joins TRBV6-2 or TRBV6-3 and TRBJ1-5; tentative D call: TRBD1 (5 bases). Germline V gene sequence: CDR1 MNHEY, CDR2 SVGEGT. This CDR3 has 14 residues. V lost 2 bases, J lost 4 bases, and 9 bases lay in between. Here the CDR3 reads CASSYPRQNQPQHF. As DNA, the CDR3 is TGTGCCAGCAGTTACCCACGACAGAATCAGCCCCAGCATTTT.

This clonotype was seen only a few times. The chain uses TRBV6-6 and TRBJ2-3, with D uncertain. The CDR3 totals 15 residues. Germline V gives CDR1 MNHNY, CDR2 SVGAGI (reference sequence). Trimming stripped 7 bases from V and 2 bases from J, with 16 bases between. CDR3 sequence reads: CASIGGWAYTDTQYF. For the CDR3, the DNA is TGTGCCAGCATTGGCGGATGGGCTTACACAGATACGCAGTATTTT.

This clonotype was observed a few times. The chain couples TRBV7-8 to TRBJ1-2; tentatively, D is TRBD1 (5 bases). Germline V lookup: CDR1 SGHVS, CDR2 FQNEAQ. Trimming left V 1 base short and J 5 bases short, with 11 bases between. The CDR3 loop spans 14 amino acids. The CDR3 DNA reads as TGTGCCAGCAGCTTAGGGGGCGGGATTTATGGCTACACCTTC. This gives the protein CASSLGGGIYGYTF. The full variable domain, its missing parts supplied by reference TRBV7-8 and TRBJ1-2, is GAGVSQSPRYKVAKRGQDVALRCDPISGHVSLFWYQQALGQGPEFLTYFQNEAQLDKSGLPSDRFFAERPEGSVSTLKIQRTQQEDSAVYLCASSLGGGIYGYTFGSGTRLTVV.

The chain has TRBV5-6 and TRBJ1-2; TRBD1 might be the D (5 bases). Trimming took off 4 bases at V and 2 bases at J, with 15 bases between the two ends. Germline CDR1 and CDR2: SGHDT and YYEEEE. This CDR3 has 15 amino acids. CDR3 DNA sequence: TGTGCCAGCAGCCTAGACAGCCTGATAAACTATGGCTACACCTTC. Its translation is CASSLDSLINYGYTF.

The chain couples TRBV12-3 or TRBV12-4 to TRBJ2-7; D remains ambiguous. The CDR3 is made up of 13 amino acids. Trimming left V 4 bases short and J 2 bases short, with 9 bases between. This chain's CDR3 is CASSSGSTYEQYF. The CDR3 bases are TGTGCCAGCAGTTCTGGCAGCACCTACGAGCAGTACTTC.

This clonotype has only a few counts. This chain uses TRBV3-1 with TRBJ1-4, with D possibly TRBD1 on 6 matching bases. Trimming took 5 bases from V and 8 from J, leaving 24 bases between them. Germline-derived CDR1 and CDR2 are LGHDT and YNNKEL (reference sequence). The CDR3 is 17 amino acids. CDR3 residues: CASSSVLQGPKGEKLFF. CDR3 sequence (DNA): TGTGCCAGCAGCTCCGTTTTACAGGGCCCCAAGGGCGAAAAACTGTTTTTT.

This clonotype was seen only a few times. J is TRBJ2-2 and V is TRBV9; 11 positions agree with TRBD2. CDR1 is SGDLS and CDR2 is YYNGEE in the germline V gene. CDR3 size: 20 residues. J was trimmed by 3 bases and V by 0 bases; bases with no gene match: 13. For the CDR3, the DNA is TGTGCCAGCAGCGTAGAGTCTAGCGGGGGGCCCACCCCGGACACCGGGGAGCTGTTTTTT. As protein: CASSVESSGGPTPDTGELFF. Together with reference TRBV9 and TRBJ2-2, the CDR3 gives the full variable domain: DSGVTQTPKHLITATGQRVTLRCSPRSGDLSVYWYQQSLDQGLQFLIQYYNGEERAKGNILERFSAQQFPDLHSELNLSSLELGDSALYFCASSVESSGGPTPDTGELFFGEGSRLTVL.

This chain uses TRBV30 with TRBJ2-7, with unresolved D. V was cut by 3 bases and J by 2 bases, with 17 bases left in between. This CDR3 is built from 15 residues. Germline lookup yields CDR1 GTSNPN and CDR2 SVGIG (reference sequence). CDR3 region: CAWRRNNPAPYEQYF. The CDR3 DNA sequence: TGTGCCTGGAGACGGAACAACCCTGCCCCCTACGAGCAGTACTTC. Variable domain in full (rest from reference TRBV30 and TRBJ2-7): SQTIHQWPATLVQPVGSPLSLECTVEGTSNPNLYWYRQAAGRGLQLLFYSVGIGQISSEVPQNLSASRPQDRQFILSSKKLLLSDSGFYLCAWRRNNPAPYEQYFGPGTRLTVT.

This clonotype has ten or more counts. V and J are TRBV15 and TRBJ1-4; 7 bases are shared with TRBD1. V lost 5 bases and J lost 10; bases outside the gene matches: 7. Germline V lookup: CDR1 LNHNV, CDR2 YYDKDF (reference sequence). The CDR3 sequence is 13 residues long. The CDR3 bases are TGTGCCACCAGCTACCGCTCAGGGGGAAAACTGTTTTTT. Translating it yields CATSYRSGGKLFF.

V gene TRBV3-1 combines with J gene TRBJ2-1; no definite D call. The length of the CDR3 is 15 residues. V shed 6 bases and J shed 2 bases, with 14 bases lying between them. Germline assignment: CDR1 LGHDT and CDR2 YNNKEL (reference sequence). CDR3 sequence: CASSPPGLAYNEQFF. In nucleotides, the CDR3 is TGTGCCAGCAGTCCCCCTGGGTTGGCCTACAATGAGCAGTTCTTC.

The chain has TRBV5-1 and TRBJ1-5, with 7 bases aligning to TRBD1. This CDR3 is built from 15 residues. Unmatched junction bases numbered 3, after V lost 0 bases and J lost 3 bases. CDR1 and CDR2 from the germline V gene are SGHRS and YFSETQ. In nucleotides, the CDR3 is TGCGCCAGCAGCTTGGAGACAGGGCTCAATCAGCCCCAGCATTTT. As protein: CASSLETGLNQPQHF.

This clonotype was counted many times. The CDR3 loop reads CASSRTATDTQYF. The CDR3 DNA is TGTGCCAGCAGTAGAACAGCGACAGATACGCAGTATTTT. V gene TRBV12-3 or TRBV12-4 combines with J gene TRBJ2-3, with D unclear. The V and J ends lost 5 bases and 3 bases respectively, with 9 bases between them. The CDR3 spans 13 residues.

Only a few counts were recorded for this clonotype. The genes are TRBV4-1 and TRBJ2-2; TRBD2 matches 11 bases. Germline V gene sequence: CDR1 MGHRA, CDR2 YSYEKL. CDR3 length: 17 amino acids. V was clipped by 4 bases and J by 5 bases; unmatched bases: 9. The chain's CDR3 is CASSPQIAGGPTGELFF. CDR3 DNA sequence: TGCGCCAGCAGCCCCCAAATAGCGGGGGGGCCGACCGGGGAGCTGTTTTTT.